This entry lists 22 T cell receptor beta chains sequenced from one sample in a study of blood T cell repertoires in COVID-19. Here immunoSEQ multiplex PCR was the method, and the copy in TCRdb shows in-frame clones only, minus some. This table has about 440,000 clones, roughly 87% appearing once. Sequenced sample: PBMCs or T cells enriched from blood (not recorded which). Receptors were obtained from a man aged 18 to 35 who had recovered from COVID-19.

V is TRBV10-2 and J is TRBJ2-3; 7 bases line up with TRBD1. V shed 7 bases and J 1 base; nucleotides not matched to a gene: 11. This CDR3 comprises 16 residues. The germline gives CDR1 WSHSY, CDR2 SAAADI. CDR3 bases: TGCGCCAGCACCGTTGGGACAGTTTATGGCACAGATACGCAGTATTTT. This codes for CASTVGTVYGTDTQYF.

CDR3 region: CASSSDRLKETQYF. In nucleotides, the CDR3 is TGTGCCAGCAGCAGTGACAGGCTGAAAGAGACCCAGTACTTC. The gene calls are TRBV21-1 and TRBJ2-5; TRBD1, as called in the table, went unchecked against the DNA. TRBV21-1 is a pseudogene segment. The CDR3 is 14 residues long.

This clone appeared a few times. V usage is TRBV4-1 and J usage is TRBJ1-3; TRBD1 aligns across 7 bases. V gave up 4 bases and J gave up 4 bases; unmatched junction bases: 7. Germline V gene lookup returns CDR1 MGHRA and CDR2 YSYEKL. This CDR3 region has 15 residues. In DNA form, the CDR3 reads TGCGCCAGCAGCCCAGTGGGACAGAAGGGAAACACCATATATTTT. Its protein is CASSPVGQKGNTIYF.

The DNA of the CDR3 is TGTGCCTGGAGTGCGCCGACAGGGGTCAATCAGCCCCAGCATTTT. Amino acids: CAWSAPTGVNQPQHF. The gene calls are TRBV30 and TRBJ1-5; 8 bases fit TRBD1. Germline loops: CDR1 GTSNPN, CDR2 SVGIG (reference sequence). The CDR3 consists of 15 residues. With V trimmed by 1 base and J by 3 bases, 5 bases remained unmatched.

V and J are TRBV5-1 and TRBJ2-3; weak D call: TRBD1 (8 bases). V was trimmed by 3 bases and J by 3 bases, leaving 14 bases between them. CDR3 size: 15 residues. From germline, CDR1 is SGHRS and CDR2 YFSETQ. CDR3 amino acids: CASSWTGRATDTQYF. The CDR3 DNA sequence: TGCGCCAGCAGCTGGACAGGGAGGGCGACAGATACGCAGTATTTT.

J is TRBJ1-2 and V is TRBV30, with no clear D. The length of the CDR3 is 15 residues. Per germline, CDR1 GTSNPN and CDR2 SVGIG (reference sequence). Trimming removed 0 bases at V and 4 bases at J, with 15 bases between. CDR3 amino acids: CAWSVPRGRAYGYTF. The CDR3 DNA is TGTGCCTGGAGTGTACCCAGAGGCAGAGCCTATGGCTACACCTTC.

The rearrangement joins TRBV11-2 to TRBJ1-1, with TRBD1 as a possible D gene (5 bases). The CDR3 is made up of 14 amino acids. The V gene's germline CDR1 is SGHAT and CDR2 FQNNGV. Between the trimmed V and J ends, which lost 5 bases and 6 bases, there was a span of 16 bases. The CDR3 sequence: CASSQGPTGAEAFF. In DNA, the CDR3 is TGTGCCAGCAGCCAGGGACCGACGGGGGCTGAAGCTTTCTTT.

V is TRBV25-1 and J is TRBJ1-2; no definite D call. The length of the CDR3 is 12 residues. Germline V lookup: CDR1 MGHDK, CDR2 SYGVNS. The ends were cut back, 3 bases at V and 5 bases at J, with 7 bases in the middle. Written as DNA, the CDR3 is TGTGCCAGCAGTGACAGATTATATGGCTACACCTTC. Its protein is CASSDRLYGYTF.

A single count supports this clone. The chain joins TRBV28 to TRBJ2-6; D is perhaps TRBD2 (6 bases). Trimming pared 3 bases from V and 0 bases from J, leaving 12 bases between. Looked up from germline, CDR1 is MDHEN and CDR2 is SYDVKM. The CDR3 covers 17 residues. DNA of the CDR3: TGTGCCAGCAGTTTCGGGAGCCCCCTCTCTGGGGCCAACGTCCTGACTTTC. Translated: CASSFGSPLSGANVLTF. The entire variable domain, with the rest obtained from reference TRBV28 and TRBJ2-6, is as follows: DVKVTQSSRYLVKRTGEKVFLECVQDMDHENMFWYRQDPGLGLRLIYFSYDVKMKEKGDIPEGYSVSREKKERFSLILESASTNQTSMYLCASSFGSPLSGANVLTFGAGSRLTVL.

The rearrangement joins TRBV27 to TRBJ2-7; 12 positions agree with TRBD2. The CDR3 runs to 16 residues. Unmatched junction bases numbered 8, after V lost 4 bases and J lost 4 bases. The germline CDR1 and CDR2 sequences are MNHEY and SMNVEV (reference sequence). For the CDR3, the DNA is TGTGCCAGCAGTTCCTGGACTAGCGGGGTTGCTTACGAGCAGTACTTC. Encoded protein: CASSSWTSGVAYEQYF.

This chain joins TRBV19 and TRBJ1-2; D possibly corresponds to TRBD1 (6 bases). CDR1 is LNHDA, CDR2 SQIVND, per germline (reference sequence). Trimming removed 4 bases at V and 8 bases at J, with 11 bases between. The CDR3 sequence is 12 residues long. CDR3 in DNA: TGTGCCAGTAGTAGATCAGGGGTCGGCTACACCTTC. It translates to CASSRSGVGYTF.

This clone has a single count. The rearrangement joins TRBV9 to TRBJ1-1; 7 nucleotides agree with TRBD1. Germline V CDR1 and CDR2: SGDLS, YYNGEE. V was pared by 3 bases and J by 9 bases, with 8 bases of the junction left unmatched. There are 13 residues in the CDR3. CDR3 protein: CASSAPADRKAFF. The DNA of the CDR3 is TGTGCCAGCAGCGCCCCAGCGGACAGGAAAGCTTTCTTT.

The CDR3 DNA is TGTGCCAGCAGTCCCCGGACAGGGGGCGCCTTCCACACTGAAGCTTTCTTT. Translation: CASSPRTGGAFHTEAFF. V and J are TRBV5-5 and TRBJ1-1, with 11 nucleotides matching TRBD1. The CDR3 is 17 amino acids. Germline V lookup: CDR1 SGHKS, CDR2 YYEKEE (reference sequence). V shed 5 bases and J 3 bases; nucleotides not matched to a gene: 12. Variable domain in full (rest from reference TRBV5-5 and TRBJ1-1): DAGVTQSPTHLIKTRGQQVTLRCSPISGHKSVSWYQQVLGQGPQFIFQYYEKEERGRGNFPDRFSARQFPNYSSELNVNALLLGDSALYLCASSPRTGGAFHTEAFFGQGTRLTVV.

This clone has more than one count but fewer than ten. The chain joins TRBV5-1 to TRBJ1-1; D is ambiguous. The CDR3 covers 15 residues. Germline CDR1 SGHRS, CDR2 YFSETQ. V was shortened by 4 bases and J by 0 bases, with 13 bases between the two germline ends. CDR3 in DNA: TGCGCCAGCAGCCTAAACCTTAATATGAACACTGAAGCTTTCTTT. It codes for CASSLNLNMNTEAFF.

The rearrangement links TRBV10-1 to TRBJ1-6, with D perhaps TRBD1 (5 bases). Germline-derived CDR1 and CDR2 are WNHNN and SYGVQD (reference sequence). Trimming took off 7 bases at V and 6 bases at J, with 10 bases between the two ends. The CDR3 spans 13 residues. CDR3 protein: CASTTGPNSPLHF. CDR3 nucleotides: TGCGCCAGCACTACAGGCCCTAATTCACCCCTCCACTTT.

The chain uses TRBV19 and TRBJ1-3; D possibly corresponds to TRBD1 (5 bases). Between the trimmed V and J ends, which lost 3 bases and 7 bases, there was a span of 10 bases. The CDR3 runs 13 residues. Germline CDR1 is LNHDA and CDR2 is SQIVND (reference sequence). As DNA, the CDR3 is TGTGCCAGTAGTATCAGGGTATCGAACACCATATATTTT. Translating it yields CASSIRVSNTIYF.

V and J are TRBV7-2 and TRBJ1-1; D remains ambiguous. Trimming took off 1 base at V and 4 bases at J, with 10 bases between the two ends. The germline CDR1 and CDR2 sequences are SGHTA and FQGNSA. This CDR3 is 14 amino acids long. CDR3 DNA: TGTGCCAGCAGCTTAGGCACGCCGGGCACTGAAGCTTTCTTT. This sequence encodes CASSLGTPGTEAFF. The full variable domain, in which reference TRBV7-2 and TRBJ1-1 provide the parts outside the CDR3, is GAGVSQSPSNKVTEKGKDVELRCDPISGHTALYWYRQSLGQGLEFLIYFQGNSAPDKSGLPSDRFSAERTGGSVSTLTIQRTQQEDSAVYLCASSLGTPGTEAFFGQGTRLTVV.

The chain is built from TRBV27 and TRBJ1-5, with D uncertain. Germline V gene data show CDR1 as MNHEY and CDR2 as SMNVEV (reference sequence). V lost 8 bases, J lost 5 bases, and 13 bases lay in between. This CDR3 contains 13 residues. The CDR3 DNA sequence: TGTGCCAGCGCATTGGGGAGTTATCAGCCCCAGCATTTT. Encoded protein: CASALGSYQPQHF.

The chain has TRBV5-1 and TRBJ1-3, with 7 bases lining up with TRBD1. The V gene's germline CDR1 is SGHRS and CDR2 YFSETQ. V trimming: 4 bases; J trimming: 8 bases; junction bases outside the gene matches: 3. The CDR3 consists of 12 residues. CDR3 protein: CASSDTGDTIYF. CDR3 DNA sequence: TGCGCCAGCAGCGATACAGGGGACACCATATATTTT.

Written as DNA, the CDR3 is TGTGCCAGCAAACAGGGGGGCGCAACTAATGAAAAACTGTTTTTT. It encodes CASKQGGATNEKLFF. The chain carries TRBV6-5 and TRBJ1-4; 8 bases map to TRBD1. Trimming at V came to 7 bases and at J to 0 bases, leaving 4 bases not matched to a gene. The germline V gene has CDR1 MNHEY and CDR2 SVGAGI. This CDR3 contains 15 residues.

This rearrangement joins TRBV2 to TRBJ2-1; 10 nucleotides agree with TRBD2. V shed 3 bases, J shed 16 bases, and the junction held 12 bases outside the gene matches. Germline V gene sequence: CDR1 SNHLY, CDR2 FYNNEI. The CDR3 covers 14 residues. The CDR3 DNA sequence: TGTGCCAGCAGTGAGGCCAGCGGGAGGGTTGGGGGATTCTTC. Translated, it gives CASSEASGRVGGFF.

The chain couples TRBV5-4 to TRBJ2-5; no firm D call. The germline V gene encodes CDR1 SGHNT and CDR2 YYREEE (reference sequence). The CDR3 totals 12 residues. The germline V and J ends were trimmed by 1 base and 3 bases, with 4 bases remaining between them. CDR3 residues: CASSLHEETQYF. The CDR3 coding sequence is TGTGCCAGCAGCTTGCATGAAGAGACCCAGTACTTC.